This entry lists 18 T cell receptor beta chains sequenced from one sample in a study of shared clonotypes between healthy human individuals. Profiling relied on immunoSEQ multiplex PCR, and the TCRdb table lists in-frame clones only, not all of them. The top ten hold about 0.32% of the sample, which has roughly 380,000 clones, about 97% seen once. Material: memory CD8+ T cells sorted from blood. Noted subset: CD45RO+ cells pooled with CCR7-negative TemRA cells. All receptors derive from a man in his thirties or forties in good health.

The chain joins TRBV5-1 to TRBJ2-5, with TRBD1 as a possible D gene (5 bases). Germline values: CDR1 SGHRS, CDR2 YFSETQ. The germline V and J ends were trimmed by 1 base and 2 bases, with 6 bases remaining between them. The CDR3 sequence is 13 residues long. The CDR3 DNA reads TGCGCCAGCAGCTTGAAGGGGCAAGAGACCCAGTACTTC. Translated, it gives CASSLKGQETQYF.

This sequence joins TRBV5-4 and TRBJ2-3; D uncertain. CDR1 SGHNT and CDR2 YYREEE come from the germline V gene (reference sequence). The CDR3 is 11 residues long. The ends were cut back, 3 bases at V and 2 bases at J, with 1 base in the middle. CDR3 nucleotides: TGTGCCAGCAGCTACACAGATACGCAGTATTTT. This sequence encodes CASSYTDTQYF.

To note about this clone: Other DNA sequences in this specimen translate into the identical CDR3. The gene calls are TRBV6-6 and TRBJ1-3; D is uncertain. V gave up 2 bases and J gave up 3 bases, with 2 bases separating them. This CDR3 contains 12 residues. Germline V gene sequence: CDR1 MNHNY, CDR2 SVGAGI (reference sequence). Here the CDR3 reads CASSYRGNTIYF. The CDR3 bases are TGTGCCAGCAGTTACCGTGGAAACACCATATATTTT.

V gene TRBV5-1 combines with J gene TRBJ2-1, with D hard to call. The ends were cut back, 1 base at V and 3 bases at J, with 11 bases in the middle. The V gene's germline CDR1 is SGHRS and CDR2 YFSETQ. The CDR3 consists of 15 residues. The CDR3 bases are TGCGCCAGCAGCTTGTGGCTACCGAGCTACAATGAGCAGTTCTTC. Amino acids: CASSLWLPSYNEQFF.

In its sample, this clone was seen once. This rearrangement joins TRBV28 to TRBJ1-1; tentatively, D is TRBD1 (5 bases). CDR3 length: 17 residues. Germline V lookup: CDR1 MDHEN, CDR2 SYDVKM. V shed 5 bases and J shed 1 base, with 20 bases lying between them. The CDR3 spells CASSPTWGQPSNTEAFF. For the CDR3, the DNA is TGTGCCAGCAGTCCCACGTGGGGCCAGCCTTCGAACACTGAAGCTTTCTTT.

The chain links TRBV6-5 to TRBJ1-2; no clear D gene. The germline V and J ends were trimmed by 10 bases and 3 bases, with 9 bases remaining between them. CDR3 length equals 11 residues. From germline, CDR1 is MNHEY and CDR2 SVGAGI. The CDR3 reads CATTGDYGYTF. The CDR3 region has the DNA TGTGCCACCACCGGGGACTATGGCTACACCTTC.

The rearrangement links TRBV7-3 to TRBJ1-1, with D possibly being TRBD1 (5 bases). Germline V gene data show CDR1 as SGHTA and CDR2 as FQGTGA. The CDR3 totals 15 residues. Between the trimmed V and J ends, which lost 4 bases and 1 base, there was a span of 13 bases. The CDR3 DNA reads as TGTGCCAGCAGCTATTTAGGAGGGGAGAACACTGAAGCTTTCTTT. This sequence encodes CASSYLGGENTEAFF.

The chain uses TRBV27 and TRBJ1-2; D is perhaps TRBD1 (6 bases). Germline-derived CDR1 and CDR2 are MNHEY and SMNVEV (reference sequence). The CDR3 is 13 residues long. V was clipped by 3 bases and J by 8 bases, with 13 bases between them. The CDR3 here is CASSLQGLGGYTF. The CDR3 coding sequence is TGTGCCAGCAGTTTGCAGGGGCTCGGGGGCTACACCTTC.

This clone was seen a single time. The chain couples TRBV29-1 to TRBJ2-1; 12 bases agree with TRBD1. The germline V gene has CDR1 SQVTM and CDR2 ANQGSEA. The length of the CDR3 is 15 residues. V lost 4 bases to trimming and J lost 7 bases; unmatched junction nucleotides: 8. As DNA, the CDR3 is TGCAGCGTTGCCACCGGGACAGGGGGCTGGAATGAGCAGTTCTTC. Protein: CSVATGTGGWNEQFF.

This chain links TRBV27 with TRBJ2-7, with 7 nucleotides matching TRBD2. Germline V CDR1 and CDR2: MNHEY, SMNVEV (reference sequence). V lost 4 bases to trimming and J lost 3 bases; unmatched junction nucleotides: 6. This CDR3 is 14 amino acids long. DNA of the CDR3: TGTGCCAGCAGTTCCTGGGCTAGCGGCTACGAGCAGTACTTC. Residues: CASSSWASGYEQYF.

This chain joins TRBV18 and TRBJ2-5, with D uncertain. The CDR3 runs 14 residues. V lost 2 bases and J lost 2, with 9 bases in between. The germline V gene has CDR1 KGHSH and CDR2 LQKENI. The CDR3 DNA reads TGTGCCAGCTCACCATTCTCGAGTCAAGAGACCCAGTACTTC. Its translation: CASSPFSSQETQYF.

This chain uses TRBV28 with TRBJ2-3; a weak D match, TRBD1 (6 bases). The V gene's germline CDR1 is MDHEN and CDR2 SYDVKM. The V end lost 5 bases, the J end lost 2 bases, and 11 bases lay between the germline ends. The CDR3 totals 14 residues. The CDR3 nucleotides read TGTGCCAGCAGTGACAGGTCCCTCACAGATACGCAGTATTTT. Its protein is CASSDRSLTDTQYF.

The J gene is TRBJ2-5, the V gene TRBV2, with 9 bases that match TRBD2. This CDR3 contains 15 residues. J gave up 5 bases and V 4 bases, and 8 bases lay outside the gene matches. The V gene's germline CDR1 is SNHLY and CDR2 FYNNEI. The CDR3, as DNA: TGTGCCAGCAGTGGGTTAGCGGGAGAGTTCGAGACCCAGTACTTC. Amino acid sequence: CASSGLAGEFETQYF.

The rearrangement joins TRBV6-5 to TRBJ1-4; 7 nucleotides match TRBD1. The V segment lost 5 bases and the J segment 6 bases; nucleotides outside the gene matches: 9. The germline V gene has CDR1 MNHEY and CDR2 SVGAGI. The length of the CDR3 is 15 residues. CDR3 protein: CASSQSDRVDEKLFF. The DNA of the CDR3 is TGTGCCAGCAGTCAATCCGACAGGGTAGATGAAAAACTGTTTTTT.

The rearrangement links TRBV28 to TRBJ2-3; no reliable D call. The CDR3 is 13 residues long. Germline values: CDR1 MDHEN, CDR2 SYDVKM. Trimming shortened V by 1 base and J by 2 bases, and 4 bases separated the two germline ends. DNA of the CDR3: TGTGCCAGCAGTTTATTCGACACAGATACGCAGTATTTT. Translating gives CASSLFDTDTQYF.

This chain links TRBV10-3 with TRBJ2-7; the D gene is possibly TRBD2 (6 bases). Trimming pared 8 bases from V and 2 bases from J, leaving 13 bases between. Germline V gene lookup returns CDR1 ENHRY and CDR2 SYGVKD. The CDR3 length is 13 residues. CDR3 loop: CAIEEGRAYEQYF. The CDR3, as DNA: TGTGCCATCGAGGAGGGCAGGGCCTACGAGCAGTACTTC.

The chain has TRBV27 and TRBJ2-5; the match to TRBD1 covers 8 bases. The germline CDR1 and CDR2 sequences are MNHEY and SMNVEV (reference sequence). After removal of 5 bases from V and 4 bases from J, the junction contained 6 bases not matched to a gene. CDR3 length: 14 residues. CDR3 sequence: CASSPQTGAETQYF. In DNA, the CDR3 is TGTGCCAGCAGTCCCCAGACAGGGGCAGAGACCCAGTACTTC.

To note about this clone: Additional DNA sequences in this sample encode the identical CDR3. The V call is TRBV7-2, the J call TRBJ2-1; 13 nucleotides align to TRBD2. V lost 1 base and J lost 6; bases outside the gene matches: 3. The germline CDR1 and CDR2 sequences are SGHTA and FQGNSA. The CDR3 consists of 16 residues. This CDR3 is CASSLGGLAGRNEQFF. As DNA, the CDR3 is TGTGCCAGCAGCTTAGGGGGACTAGCGGGACGCAATGAGCAGTTCTTC.